The 14 T cell receptor beta chains below all came from one sample that was sequenced in a study of OX40 agonist ivuxolimab in advanced cancers. Measured with immunoSEQ multiplex PCR; TCRdb has only the in-frame clones, and not every one. This table has 45,000 to 70,000 clones, about nine tenths appearing once. The input for sequencing was CD4+ or CD8+ T cells sorted from blood, taken in a trial of the OX40 agonist ivuxolimab. The receptors stem from an adult with an advanced solid tumor such as melanoma, head and neck, liver or kidney cancer.

The genes are TRBV19 and TRBJ2-3; 10 bases agree with TRBD1. Germline CDR1 is LNHDA and CDR2 is SQIVND (reference sequence). Trimming cost V 4 bases and J 3 bases; bases outside gene matches: 13. This CDR3 comprises 18 residues. CDR3 DNA: TGTGCCAGTAGTAACATTGGCGACAGGGGGCTTGAGACAGATACGCAGTATTTT. Translated: CASSNIGDRGLETDTQYF.

The rearrangement uses TRBV19 and TRBJ1-4; no clear D. This CDR3 has 15 amino acids. V gave up 2 bases and J gave up 4 bases, with 11 bases separating them. The germline V gene encodes CDR1 LNHDA and CDR2 SQIVND (reference sequence). CDR3 amino acids: CASSISDGGNEKLFF. The DNA for the CDR3 is TGTGCCAGTAGTATATCGGACGGAGGTAATGAAAAACTGTTTTTT.

The rearrangement uses TRBV7-8 and TRBJ2-5, with 9 bases lining up with TRBD2. TRBJ2-7 explains the end of the DNA better; the J call may be wrong. The CDR3 has 18 residues. Germline V gene sequence: CDR1 SGHVS, CDR2 FQNEAQ. CDR3 amino acids: CASSLAVGSGRIEYEQYF. The CDR3, as DNA: TGTGCCAGCAGCTTAGCCGTCGGTAGCGGGAGAATTGAGTACGAGCAGTACTTC.

This chain joins TRBV11-3 and TRBJ2-1; no firm D call. The germline V and J ends were trimmed by 0 bases and 6 bases, with 3 bases remaining between them. The CDR3 has 12 amino acids. Germline CDR1 and CDR2: SGHNT and YENEEA. The CDR3 DNA follows: TGTGCCAGCAGCTTAGATACCAATGAGCAGTTCTTC. Translating it yields CASSLDTNEQFF.

The V gene is TRBV29-1, the J gene TRBJ1-2, with 9 bases aligning to TRBD1. The germline V gene has CDR1 SQVTM and CDR2 ANQGSEA. The CDR3 totals 13 residues. The V segment lost 7 bases and the J segment 5 bases; nucleotides outside the gene matches: 8. CDR3: CSARDRERYGYTF. Here the CDR3 DNA reads TGCAGCGCTCGGGACAGGGAGAGGTATGGCTACACCTTC.

This chain uses TRBV30 with TRBJ2-1; D is undetermined. Trimming shortened V by 3 bases and J by 3 bases, and 6 bases separated the two germline ends. Germline CDR1 reads GTSNPN; CDR2 reads SVGIG (reference sequence). This CDR3 has 12 amino acids. CDR3 region: CAWRPSYNEQFF. CDR3 in DNA: TGTGCCTGGAGGCCCAGCTACAATGAGCAGTTCTTC. Full variable domain (outside the CDR3, taken from reference TRBV30 and TRBJ2-1): SQTIHQWPATLVQPVGSPLSLECTVEGTSNPNLYWYRQAAGRGLQLLFYSVGIGQISSEVPQNLSASRPQDRQFILSSKKLLLSDSGFYLCAWRPSYNEQFFGPGTRLTVL.

This clone was found once. The gene calls are TRBV5-4 and TRBJ1-3; D is undetermined. Trimming stripped 7 bases from V and 4 bases from J, with 12 bases between. This CDR3 comprises 13 residues. In germline, CDR1 is SGHNT, CDR2 YYREEE (reference sequence). CDR3 sequence reads: CASGMGSGNTIYF. As DNA, the CDR3 is TGTGCCAGCGGCATGGGCTCGGGAAACACCATATATTTT.

The chain joins TRBV25-1 to TRBJ2-5; 8 bases line up with TRBD2. The CDR3 loop spans 15 amino acids. Germline CDR1 is MGHDK and CDR2 is SYGVNS. The J segment lost 3 bases and the V segment lost 1 base, leaving 4 bases of the junction unmatched. The CDR3 loop reads CASSESPGGEETQYF. CDR3 DNA: TGTGCCAGCAGTGAATCACCCGGGGGGGAAGAGACCCAGTACTTC.

The genes are TRBV30 and TRBJ1-5; D remains ambiguous. Trimming removed 0 bases from V and 10 bases from J, with 7 bases in between. This CDR3 region has 11 residues. Germline CDR1 reads GTSNPN; CDR2 reads SVGIG (reference sequence). The CDR3 DNA is TGTGCCTGGAGTGTAGACGGTCCCCAGCATTTT. Residues: CAWSVDGPQHF.

The genes are TRBV9 and TRBJ2-2; 7 bases are shared with TRBD2. The CDR3 runs 14 residues. Germline values: CDR1 SGDLS, CDR2 YYNGEE. Trimming at V came to 2 bases and at J to 5 bases, leaving 3 bases not matched to a gene. CDR3 in amino acids: CASSVRTSTGELFF. CDR3 bases: TGTGCCAGCAGCGTGAGGACTAGTACCGGGGAGCTGTTTTTT. The whole variable domain, remainder taken from reference TRBV9 and TRBJ2-2, is DSGVTQTPKHLITATGQRVTLRCSPRSGDLSVYWYQQSLDQGLQFLIQYYNGEERAKGNILERFSAQQFPDLHSELNLSSLELGDSALYFCASSVRTSTGELFFGEGSRLTVL.

The rearrangement joins TRBV11-2 to TRBJ2-5; D may be TRBD2 (6 bases). CDR3 length: 15 residues. The ends were cut back, 0 bases at V and 5 bases at J, with 13 bases in the middle. Germline-derived CDR1 and CDR2 are SGHAT and FQNNGV. The chain's CDR3 is CASSLDARRGETQYF. The DNA for the CDR3 is TGTGCCAGCAGCTTAGATGCACGCCGGGGGGAGACCCAGTACTTC.

The rearrangement joins TRBV18 to TRBJ2-1; no clear D gene. CDR1 is KGHSH, CDR2 LQKENI, per germline. Trimming stripped 3 bases from V and 2 bases from J, with 11 bases between. The CDR3 is 15 residues long. In DNA, the CDR3 is TGTGCCAGCTCACCGCAACAGAGTGCCTACAATGAGCAGTTCTTC. This encodes CASSPQQSAYNEQFF.

The chain recombines TRBV10-1 with TRBJ2-1; D is uncertain. Trimming pared 3 bases from V and 7 bases from J, leaving 16 bases between. Germline V gene lookup returns CDR1 WNHNN and CDR2 SYGVQD (reference sequence). This CDR3 is built from 15 residues. The CDR3 DNA reads TGCGCCAGCAGTGATATTTCAATACAAGGGAATGAGCAGTTCTTC. As protein: CASSDISIQGNEQFF.

This chain links TRBV10-2 with TRBJ2-5; TRBD2 is a possible D gene (5 bases). V dropped 2 bases and J dropped 5 bases, with 12 bases sitting between them. The CDR3 totals 14 residues. CDR1 is WSHSY, CDR2 SAAADI, per germline. CDR3 in DNA: TGCGCCAGCAGTGAGGACTACCCGAGGGAGACCCAGTACTTC. Protein product: CASSEDYPRETQYF.